Described below is a single T cell receptor delta chain sequence and its context. Its antigen is not known. The data belong to a study of Vδ1+ human thymocytes. The sorted cells were CD3+ Vdelta1+ Vdelta2- thymocytes from alphabeta-depleted thymus. Study outcomes and limitations: Thymic TRG and TRD repertoires appeared highly polyclonal, with Gaussian CDR3 length distributions.

The CDR3 is 18 residues long. RNA was extracted from the cells and then reverse transcribed. Multiplex PCR used pooled V-gene forward primers and a constant-region reverse primer to amplify CDR3s. TCRdb re-called the multiplex PCR reads through CATT. The profile covers approximately 25,000 delta-chain clones, with 6.5% to 8% appearing a single time and 0.85% to 1% taken by the ten largest. This clonotype was sampled from a girl less than two years old who had congenital heart surgery. No V gene was called, and the J gene is TRDJ1. What was sequenced was Vdelta1+ gamma-delta thymocytes from the thymus. Subset reported: FACS-sorted CD3+ TCRalphabeta- TCRVdelta1+ TCRVdelta2- thymocytes. For the CDR3, the DNA is TGTGCTCTTGGGGACCCCGCGGAGGGGCCCCCACGCGCCGATAAACTCATCTTT. Translation gives CALGDPAEGPPRADKLIF.